This T cell receptor (beta chain) was observed in a study of T cells in Graves' hyperthyroidism and ophthalmopathy. Clinical symptoms, serum thyroxine and TRAb, thyroid ultrasound and orbital computed tomography together formed the diagnostic basis. The source material, RNA transcripts, was used to amplify TCR beta CDR3 regions. In the first-round RT-PCR of the TCR CDR3, the HTBI primer set was used. One entry per CDR3 protein, called by TCRdb with MiXCR from the multiplex PCR reads. The data show more than 450,000 distinct CDR3 sequences, with 12% to 15% seen just once and about 15% held by the top ten. The CDR3 is 10 residues long. CDR1 and CDR2 (germline): SQVTM, ANQGSEA. Deletions cut 4 bases from V and 8 bases from J, with 6 bases between.

The rearrangement uses TRBV29-1 and TRBJ2-1; D call uncertain. The sequenced sample was blood. The clonotype comes from a woman between 35 and 50 years old with Graves' hyperthyroidism. The CDR3 protein is CSVGTDEQFF. The CDR3 DNA reads as TGCAGCGTTGGGACGGATGAGCAGTTCTTC.